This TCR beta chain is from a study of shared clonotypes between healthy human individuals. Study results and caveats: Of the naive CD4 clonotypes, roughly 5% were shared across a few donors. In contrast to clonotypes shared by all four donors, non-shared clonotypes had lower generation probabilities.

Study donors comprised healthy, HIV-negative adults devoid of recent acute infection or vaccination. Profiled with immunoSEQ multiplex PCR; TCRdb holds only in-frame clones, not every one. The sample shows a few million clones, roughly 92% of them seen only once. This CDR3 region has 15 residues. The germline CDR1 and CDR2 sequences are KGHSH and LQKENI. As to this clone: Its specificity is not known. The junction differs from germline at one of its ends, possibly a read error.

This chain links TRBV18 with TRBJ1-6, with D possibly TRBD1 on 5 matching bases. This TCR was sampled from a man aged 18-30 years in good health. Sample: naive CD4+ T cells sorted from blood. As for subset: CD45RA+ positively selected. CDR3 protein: CASTPSGVANSPLHF. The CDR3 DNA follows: TGTGCCAGCACACCCTCGGGGGTCGCGAATTCACCCCTCCACTTT.